A selection of T cell receptor beta chains follows, all from one sample in a study of T cell repertoires in cytomegalovirus infection. One entry per CDR3 protein, called by TCRdb with MiXCR from the reads. The data contain 250,000 to 300,000 distinct CDR3 sequences, under 30% of them singletons. The sequenced sample was PBMCs. Receptors originate from a human donor in good health (CMV status not recorded). Some clones in this sample may be carry-over from other donors' samples. The CDR3 runs from the conserved cysteine through the conserved F or W. D genes are given only for firm matches. Rows may omit the clone size; those that give it use once, few, many or a size class.

D	V	J	size	CDR3	DNA
NA	TRBV15	TRBJ2-7	few	CATSRVPGSYEQYF	TGTGCCACCAGCAGAGTACCAGGCTCCTACGAGCAGTACTTC
NA	TRBV15	TRBJ2-2	NA	CATSIPGANTGELFF	TGTGCCACCAGCATACCAGGGGCGAACACCGGGGAGCTGTTTTTT
TRBD1	TRBV11-2	TRBJ2-1	many	CASSPSGTGLIF	TGTGCCAGCAGCCCGTCCGGGACAGGGCTAATCTTC
NA	TRBV20-1	TRBJ2-1	few	CSARAPPFGSNNEQFF	TGCAGTGCTAGAGCCCCCCCTTTCGGTTCGAACAATGAGCAGTTCTTC
NA	TRBV28	TRBJ2-1	NA	CASSPSLNEQFF	TGTGCCAGCAGTCCATCCCTGAATGAGCAGTTCTTC
TRBD1	TRBV6-8	TRBJ1-2	NA	CASSGTGEDGYTF	TGTGCCAGCAGTGGGACAGGGGAAGATGGCTACACCTTC
NA	TRBV20-1	TRBJ2-5	NA	CSARDRDLEYF	TGCAGTGCTAGAGATCGGGACCTTGAGTACTTC
TRBD1	TRBV15	TRBJ1-4	NA	CATSRVQGAGNEKLFF	TGTGCCACCAGCAGGGTACAGGGGGCTGGTAATGAAAAACTGTTTTTT
TRBD1	TRBV7-2	TRBJ1-5	many	CASSPDRVSQPQHF	TGTGCCAGCAGCCCCGACAGGGTTAGCCAGCCCCAGCATTTT
TRBD1	TRBV11-2	TRBJ1-3	NA	CASSWGQGRSGNTIYF	TGTGCCAGCAGCTGGGGACAGGGCCGCTCTGGAAACACCATATATTTT
NA	TRBV10-3	TRBJ2-3	NA	CAISGKQRDTQYF	TGTGCCATCAGTGGGAAACAGAGAGATACGCAGTATTTT
NA	TRBV28	TRBJ2-2	few	CASSLIGPGELFF	TGTGCCAGCAGTTTAATCGGGCCCGGGGAGCTGTTTTTT
NA	TRBV7-2	TRBJ2-1	many	CASSFRAGAVNEQFF	TGTGCCAGCAGCTTTAGGGCGGGTGCAGTTAATGAGCAGTTCTTC
NA	TRBV20-1	TRBJ2-7	NA	CSVGGEGEEQYF	TGCAGTGTGGGGGGAGAGGGGGAGGAGCAGTACTTC
NA	TRBV7-2	TRBJ2-1	many	CASSSYINEQFF	TGTGCCAGCAGCTCGTATATCAATGAGCAGTTCTTC
TRBD2	TRBV15	TRBJ2-1	few	CATSRDLGLAPKGNEQFF	TGTGCCACCAGCAGAGATTTGGGACTAGCGCCGAAAGGGAATGAGCAGTTCTTC
NA	TRBV28	TRBJ1-1	few	CASSKGGGYTEAFF	TGTGCCAGCTCAAAAGGGGGGGGGTACACTGAAGCTTTCTTT
TRBD1	TRBV2	TRBJ2-7	NA	CASKRDSYEQYF	TGTGCCAGCAAACGGGACAGCTACGAGCAGTACTTC
TRBD2	TRBV7-2	TRBJ2-7	many	CASSLAGTSGSSYEQYF	TGTGCCAGCAGCTTAGCGGGGACTAGCGGGAGTTCCTACGAGCAGTACTTC
NA	TRBV11-2	TRBJ2-2	few	CASSLGGTIGGELFF	TGTGCCAGCAGCTTAGGGGGGACAATTGGCGGGGAGCTGTTTTTT
TRBD2	TRBV27	TRBJ2-7	many	CASSFWRERAYEQYF	TGTGCCAGCAGCTTCTGGCGGGAGCGCGCCTACGAGCAGTACTTC
TRBD1	TRBV28	TRBJ1-5	NA	CASSLPTGWNQPQHF	TGTGCCAGCAGTTTACCGACAGGGTGGAATCAGCCCCAGCATTTT
NA	TRBV7-2	TRBJ1-1	few	CASSLVGGNTVAFF	TGTGCCAGCAGCTTAGTTGGGGGGAACACTGTAGCTTTCTTT
TRBD1	TRBV7-4	TRBJ2-7	many	CASILTGDLYSYEQYF	TGTGCCAGCATCCTGACAGGGGATCTGTACTCCTACGAGCAGTACTTC
TRBD2	TRBV6-2/TRBV6-3	TRBJ2-3	many	CASSQPGLAGFSTDTQYF	TGTGCCAGCAGTCAACCGGGACTAGCGGGATTTAGCACAGATACGCAGTATTTT
NA	TRBV7-2	TRBJ2-1	NA	CASSLVVVLNEQFF	TGTGCCAGCAGCTTAGTTGTGGTTCTCAATGAGCAGTTCTTC
TRBD1	TRBV6-6	TRBJ1-6	NA	CASSDRGDSPLHF	TGTGCCAGCTCGGACAGGGGCGATTCACCCCTCCACTTT
TRBD2	TRBV7-9	TRBJ2-5	many	CASSLGYDAGEQETQYF	TGTGCCAGCAGCTTGGGCTACGATGCGGGGGAGCAAGAGACCCAGTACTTC
TRBD2	TRBV2	TRBJ2-7	NA	CASSVAGGAYEQYF	TGTGCCAGCAGTGTCGCGGGGGGCGCCTACGAGCAGTACTTC
TRBD2	TRBV20-1	TRBJ2-7	few	CSADLFLGEGSYEQYF	TGCAGTGCCGACCTCTTTCTGGGGGAGGGCTCCTACGAGCAGTACTTC
TRBD2	TRBV11-2	TRBJ2-3	many	CASSSLRGLAGWADTQYF	TGTGCCAGCAGCTCCCTGAGGGGACTAGCGGGATGGGCGGATACGCAGTATTTT
TRBD2	TRBV15	TRBJ2-1	NA	CATRASGSNEQFF	TGTGCCACCAGGGCCAGCGGGAGCAATGAGCAGTTCTTC
TRBD2	TRBV7-8	TRBJ2-6	many	CASSLARGRASFGANVLTF	TGTGCCAGCAGCTTGGCTCGAGGGAGGGCCTCTTTTGGGGCCAACGTCCTGACTTTC
NA	TRBV7-2	TRBJ1-1	few	CASSLVRDSEAFF	TGTGCCAGCAGCTTAGTCCGAGACAGTGAAGCTTTCTTT
TRBD2	TRBV29-1	TRBJ2-1	NA	CSVRTSGSSYNEQFF	TGCAGCGTCCGGACTAGCGGGAGCTCCTACAATGAGCAGTTCTTC
NA	TRBV7-8	TRBJ2-6	NA	CASSLSAARANVLTF	TGTGCCAGCAGCTTATCGGCCGCCCGAGCCAACGTCCTGACTTTC
TRBD1	TRBV7-6	TRBJ2-6	many	CASSPTWTGGGSGANVLTF	TGTGCCAGCAGCCCCACATGGACAGGGGGAGGGTCTGGGGCCAACGTCCTGACTTTC
NA	TRBV2	TRBJ1-1	NA	CASGSQGIGNTEAFF	TGTGCCAGCGGATCTCAGGGGATCGGGAACACTGAAGCTTTCTTT
TRBD1	TRBV20-1	TRBJ1-1	NA	CSARPPGQRNTEAFF	TGCAGTGCTAGACCCCCGGGACAGCGGAACACTGAAGCTTTCTTT
NA	TRBV28	TRBJ1-2	few	CASSLRQGRYGYTF	TGTGCCAGCAGTTTAAGGCAAGGCCGCTATGGCTACACCTTC
NA	TRBV7-8	TRBJ2-2	NA	CASSLVVPGRKTGELFF	TGTGCCAGCAGCTTAGTGGTTCCGGGGCGGAAAACCGGGGAGCTGTTTTTT
NA	TRBV24-1	TRBJ2-3	NA	CATSDSTPTVPDTQYF	TGTGCCACCAGTGATTCGACTCCGACAGTCCCAGATACGCAGTATTTT
TRBD2	TRBV7-9	TRBJ2-1	many	CASSLGAGTSDDEQFF	TGTGCCAGCAGCTTAGGGGCCGGGACTAGCGACGATGAGCAGTTCTTC
NA	TRBV28	TRBJ1-1	many	CASSRGGSNTEAFF	TGTGCCAGCAGTCGGGGGGGATCGAACACTGAAGCTTTCTTT
NA	TRBV18	TRBJ1-5	NA	CASSPTGQPQHF	TGTGCCAGCTCACCGACAGGACAGCCCCAGCATTTT
TRBD2	TRBV6-5	TRBJ2-5	NA	CASSGGVGQETQYF	TGTGCCAGCAGTGGGGGGGTAGGCCAAGAGACCCAGTACTTC
TRBD2	TRBV30	TRBJ2-7	few	CAWSVSFLEPAGASYEQYF	TGTGCCTGGAGTGTAAGTTTCCTGGAACCAGCGGGAGCATCCTACGAGCAGTACTTC
TRBD2	TRBV20-1	TRBJ2-1	NA	CSAVIAGGRGNEQFF	TGCAGTGCGGTTATAGCGGGGGGGCGAGGCAATGAGCAGTTCTTC
NA	TRBV19	TRBJ1-1	few	CAAGGRWTEAFF	TGTGCTGCCGGGGGGCGCTGGACTGAAGCTTTCTTT
NA	TRBV7-4	TRBJ1-2	few	CASSHVVGGRGDYGYTF	TGTGCCAGCAGCCACGTTGTGGGGGGCAGGGGAGACTATGGCTACACCTTC
NA	TRBV7-6	TRBJ2-2	NA	CASSFLGRASVGELFF	TGTGCCAGCAGCTTCCTAGGGAGAGCGAGCGTGGGGGAGCTGTTTTTT
NA	TRBV12-3/TRBV12-4	TRBJ2-7	NA	CASSLASGGPYF	TGTGCCAGCAGTTTAGCGTCTGGGGGGCCGTACTTC
NA	TRBV30	TRBJ1-5	once	CAWSPQGNQPQHF	TGTGCCTGGAGTCCCCAGGGGAATCAGCCCCAGCATTTT
TRBD2	TRBV10-3	TRBJ2-1	NA	CAIRRSGSSYNEQFF	TGTGCCATCAGACGTAGCGGGAGCTCCTACAATGAGCAGTTCTTC
NA	TRBV19	TRBJ2-6	few	CASSMEQLSSGANVLTF	TGTGCCAGTAGTATGGAACAGCTGAGCTCTGGGGCCAACGTCCTGACTTTC
TRBD2	TRBV19	TRBJ2-1	NA	CASRLAGTRNEQFF	TGTGCCAGTAGATTAGCGGGAACCCGCAATGAGCAGTTCTTC
TRBD1	TRBV5-1	TRBJ2-1	few	CASSLAATGGYNEQFF	TGCGCCAGCAGCTTGGCAGCGACAGGGGGCTACAATGAGCAGTTCTTC
NA	TRBV7-2	TRBJ2-7	many	CASSLGGVSSYEQYF	TGTGCCAGCAGCTTAGGCGGGGTCAGCTCCTACGAGCAGTACTTC
NA	TRBV12-3/TRBV12-4	TRBJ2-7	few	CASRIMGFNEQYF	TGTGCCAGCAGGATCATGGGGTTCAACGAGCAGTACTTC